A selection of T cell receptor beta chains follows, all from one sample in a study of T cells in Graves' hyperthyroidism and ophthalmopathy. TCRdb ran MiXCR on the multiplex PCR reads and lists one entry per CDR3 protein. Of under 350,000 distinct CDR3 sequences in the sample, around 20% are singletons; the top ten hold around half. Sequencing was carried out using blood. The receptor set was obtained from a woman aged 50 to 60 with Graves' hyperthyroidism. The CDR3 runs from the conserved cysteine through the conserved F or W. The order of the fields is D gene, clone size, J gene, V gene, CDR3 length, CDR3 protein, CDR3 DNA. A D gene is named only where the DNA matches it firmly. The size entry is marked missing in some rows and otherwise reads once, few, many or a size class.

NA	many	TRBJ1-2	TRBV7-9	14	CASSLDHSNYGYTF	TGTGCCAGCAGCTTAGATCACAGTAACTATGGCTACACCTTC
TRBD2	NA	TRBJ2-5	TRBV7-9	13	CASSSSGGETQYF	TGTGCCAGCAGCTCTAGCGGGGGGGAGACCCAGTACTTC
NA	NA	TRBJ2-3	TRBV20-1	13	CSARGVNTDTQYF	TGCAGTGCTAGAGGCGTGAACACAGATACGCAGTATTTT
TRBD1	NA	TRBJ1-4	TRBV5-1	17	CASSAASTGGTNEKLFF	TGCGCCAGCAGCGCCGCCAGCACAGGGGGCACTAATGAAAAACTGTTTTTT
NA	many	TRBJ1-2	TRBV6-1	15	CASSEHRGLNYGYTF	TGTGCCAGCAGTGAACATAGGGGACTTAACTATGGCTACACCTTC
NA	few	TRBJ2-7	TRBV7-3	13	CASSLFEGAEQYF	TGTGCCAGCAGCTTATTTGAGGGTGCCGAGCAGTACTTC
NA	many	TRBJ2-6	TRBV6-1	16	CASSEFRMSGANVLTF	TGTGCCAGCAGTGAATTCCGTATGTCTGGGGCCAACGTCCTGACTTTC
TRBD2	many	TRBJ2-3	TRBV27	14	CASSIGLAGDTQYF	TGTGCCAGCAGTATCGGACTAGCAGGAGATACGCAGTATTTT
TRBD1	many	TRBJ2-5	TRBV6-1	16	CASSYGDRGPSETQYF	TGTGCCAGCAGTTATGGAGACAGGGGGCCTTCGGAGACCCAGTACTTC
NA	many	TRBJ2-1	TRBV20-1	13	CSARDRMVNEQFF	TGCAGTGCTAGAGACAGGATGGTGAATGAGCAGTTCTTC
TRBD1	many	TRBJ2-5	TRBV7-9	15	CASSLAGTGWKTQYF	TGTGCCAGCAGCTTAGCCGGGACAGGGTGGAAGACCCAGTACTTC
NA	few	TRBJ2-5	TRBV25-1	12	CASSATGETQYF	TGTGCCAGCAGTGCGACTGGAGAGACCCAGTACTTC
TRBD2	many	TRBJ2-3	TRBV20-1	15	CSASPISGNIDTQYF	TGCAGTGCTAGTCCTATCAGCGGGAATATAGATACGCAGTATTTT
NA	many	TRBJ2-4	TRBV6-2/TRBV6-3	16	CASSYSIGGSGNIQYF	TGTGCCAGCAGTTACTCGATTGGGGGTTCTGGAAACATTCAGTACTTC
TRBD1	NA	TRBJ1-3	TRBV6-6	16	CASSYDRGTRGNTIYF	TGTGCCAGCAGTTACGACAGGGGGACCCGTGGAAACACCATATATTTT
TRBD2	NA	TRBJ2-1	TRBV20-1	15	CSARVLAGHYNGQFF	TGCAGTGCTAGAGTTCTAGCGGGACACTACAATGGGCAGTTCTTC
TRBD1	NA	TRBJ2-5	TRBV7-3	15	CASNGQGTGEETQYF	TGTGCCAGCAACGGGCAGGGGACAGGGGAAGAGACCCAGTACTTC
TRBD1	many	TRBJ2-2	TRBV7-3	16	CASSPRTGVDAGELFF	TGTGCCAGCAGCCCTCGGACAGGGGTCGACGCCGGGGAGCTGTTTTTT
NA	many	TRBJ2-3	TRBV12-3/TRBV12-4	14	CASSLGHPTDTQYF	TGTGCCAGCAGTCTTGGACACCCCACAGATACGCAGTATTTT
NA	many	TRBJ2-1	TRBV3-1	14	CASGPGLAGSEQFF	TGTGCTTCAGGCCCCGGGCTAGCTGGGAGTGAGCAGTTCTTC
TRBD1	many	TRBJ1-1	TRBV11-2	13	CASRQTGDTEAFF	TGTGCCAGCAGACAGACAGGGGACACTGAAGCTTTCTTT
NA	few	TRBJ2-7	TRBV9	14	CASSVGRDLYEQYF	TGTGCCAGCAGCGTCGGGCGGGACCTCTACGAGCAGTACTTC
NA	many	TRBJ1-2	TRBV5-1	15	CASSTTPEGIYGYTF	TGCGCCAGCAGCACGACACCAGAGGGTATCTATGGCTACACCTTC
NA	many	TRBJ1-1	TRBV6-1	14	CASSSGYKNTEAFF	TGTGCCAGCAGCTCAGGTTACAAGAACACTGAAGCTTTCTTT
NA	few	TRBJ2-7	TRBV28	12	CASSADRYEQYF	TGTGCCAGCAGCGCAGATCGCTACGAGCAGTACTTC
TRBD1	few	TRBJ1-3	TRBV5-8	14	CASGAGGSGNTIYF	TGTGCCAGCGGCGCAGGGGGCTCTGGAAACACCATATATTTT
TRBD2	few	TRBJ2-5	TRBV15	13	CATSNIAGETQYF	TGTGCCACCAGCAATATAGCGGGAGAGACCCAGTACTTC
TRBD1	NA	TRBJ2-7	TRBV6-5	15	CASCYGTGGSYEQYF	TGTGCCAGCTGCTACGGGACAGGGGGCTCCTACGAGCAGTACTTC
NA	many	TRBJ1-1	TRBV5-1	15	CASSLLQGLNSEAFF	TGCGCCAGCAGCTTGCTCCAGGGGTTAAATTCTGAAGCTTTCTTT
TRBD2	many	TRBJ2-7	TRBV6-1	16	CASSEMGSGRAYEQYF	TGTGCCAGCAGTGAAATGGGAAGCGGGAGAGCCTACGAGCAGTACTTC
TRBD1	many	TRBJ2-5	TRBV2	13	CASRTGGAETQYF	TGTGCCAGCAGGACAGGGGGCGCAGAGACCCAGTACTTC
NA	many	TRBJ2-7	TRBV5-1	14	CASSLSGAAYEQYF	TGCGCCAGCAGCTTGAGTGGGGCCGCCTACGAGCAGTACTTC
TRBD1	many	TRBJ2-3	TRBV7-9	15	CASSTRDRETDTQYF	TGTGCCAGCAGCACCCGGGACAGGGAAACCGATACGCAGTATTTT
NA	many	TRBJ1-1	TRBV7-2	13	CASSFGFNTEAFF	TGTGCCAGCAGCTTCGGCTTTAACACTGAAGCTTTCTTT
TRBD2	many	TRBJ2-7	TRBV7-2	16	CASSLVGGRQGGEQYF	TGTGCCAGCAGCTTAGTCGGGGGGAGGCAGGGCGGCGAGCAGTACTTC
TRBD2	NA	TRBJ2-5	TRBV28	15	CASSGLAGGTETQYF	TGTGCCAGCAGTGGACTAGCGGGAGGGACAGAGACCCAGTACTTC
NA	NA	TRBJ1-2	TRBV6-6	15	CASSYSVDPGYGYTF	TGTGCCAGCAGTTACTCCGTCGACCCGGGCTATGGCTACACCTTC
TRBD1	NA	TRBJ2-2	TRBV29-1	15	CSVDPRQGNTGELFF	TGCAGCGTTGACCCCCGACAGGGGAACACCGGGGAGCTGTTTTTT
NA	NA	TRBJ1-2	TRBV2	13	CASSLREDYGYTF	TGTGCCAGCAGTTTACGGGAGGACTATGGCTACACCTTC
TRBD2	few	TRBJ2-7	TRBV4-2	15	CASSFGTSGPYEQYF	TGTGCCAGCAGTTTCGGGACTAGCGGCCCCTACGAGCAGTACTTC
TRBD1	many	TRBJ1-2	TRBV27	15	CASSPGTGGYYGYTF	TGTGCCAGCAGTCCCGGGACAGGGGGCTACTATGGCTACACCTTC
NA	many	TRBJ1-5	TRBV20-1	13	CSASFGVNQPQHF	TGCAGTGCTAGTTTCGGGGTCAATCAGCCCCAGCATTTT
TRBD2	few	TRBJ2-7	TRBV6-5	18	CASSYSRVTSGGSNEQYF	TGTGCCAGCAGTTACTCGAGGGTGACTAGCGGGGGGAGTAACGAGCAGTACTTC
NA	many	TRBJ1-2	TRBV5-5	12	CASSLTGFGYTF	TGTGCCAGCAGCTTGACGGGGTTTGGCTACACCTTC
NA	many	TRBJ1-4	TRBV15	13	CATSREGREKLFF	TGTGCCACCAGCAGAGAGGGCCGTGAAAAACTGTTTTTT
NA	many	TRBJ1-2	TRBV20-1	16	CSARVSTKGGIYGYTF	TGCAGTGCTAGGGTTTCGACAAAGGGAGGGATCTATGGCTACACCTTC
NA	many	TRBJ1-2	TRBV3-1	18	CASSQDLRGAGASYGYTF	TGTGCCAGCAGCCAAGATTTAAGAGGAGCGGGGGCTAGCTATGGCTACACCTTC
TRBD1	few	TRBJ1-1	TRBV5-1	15	CASSLEGTGGPEAFF	TGCGCCAGCAGCTTGGAAGGGACAGGGGGGCCTGAAGCTTTCTTT
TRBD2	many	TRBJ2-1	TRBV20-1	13	CSARPSGGDEQFF	TGCAGTGCTAGGCCTAGCGGGGGCGATGAGCAGTTCTTC